The 3 T cell receptor beta chains below were found in one sample sequenced in a study of blood T cell repertoires in COVID-19. The method was immunoSEQ multiplex PCR; TCRdb's version includes in-frame clones alone and lacks a portion of them. The sample holds around 140,000 clones, about 91% seen once. Input material: peripheral blood. The receptors here all came from a man between 50 and 59 years old with acute or convalescent COVID-19.

The gene calls are TRBV18 and TRBJ2-3, with TRBD1 identical over 9 bases. In germline, CDR1 is KGHSH, CDR2 LQKENI. V gave up 5 bases and J gave up 6 bases; unmatched junction bases: 15. The CDR3 covers 17 residues. CDR3 sequence (DNA): TGTGCCAGCTCAAACTTTCCGGGACAGGGTTCGGTCGATACGCAGTATTTT. It translates to CASSNFPGQGSVDTQYF.

V gene TRBV5-1 combines with J gene TRBJ1-1, with D hard to call. The germline V gene has CDR1 SGHRS and CDR2 YFSETQ. This CDR3 spans 15 amino acids. The ends were cut back, 7 bases at V and 2 bases at J, with 18 bases in the middle. CDR3 loop: CASHTGSQVNTEAFF. In DNA, the CDR3 is TGCGCCAGCCACACGGGGTCGCAGGTAAACACTGAAGCTTTCTTT.

The V call is TRBV3-1 (or the pseudogene TRBV3-2), the J call TRBJ1-2; D may be TRBD1 (5 bases). Germline V gene data show CDR1 as LGHDT and CDR2 as YNNKEL (reference sequence). Trimming shortened V by 3 bases and J by 4 bases, and 12 bases separated the two germline ends. This CDR3 has 14 amino acids. This chain's CDR3 is CASSQAGRPYGYTF. DNA for the CDR3: TGTGCCAGCAGCCAGGCAGGGCGTCCCTATGGCTACACCTTC.